This entry lists 30 T cell receptor beta chains sequenced from one sample in a study of metastatic and nonmetastatic thyroid tumors. All patients were treatment-naive before thyroid surgery. With MiXCR, TCRdb reprocessed the PCR reads. The top ten clones hold roughly a tenth of a sample with tens of thousands of clones, around 16% of them seen once. Input material: blood. The receptor source for this set is a male donor with papillary thyroid cancer or a benign thyroid nodule (not recorded which). Some clones in this sample may be carry-over from other donors' samples.

This clone was counted ten times or more. This chain's CDR3 is CASSERQGGEQYF. The CDR3 DNA sequence: TGTGCCAGCAGTGAGCGACAGGGGGGCGAGCAGTACTTC. The rearrangement links TRBV2 to TRBJ2-7; 9 bases map to TRBD1. The CDR3 length is 13 residues. V gave up 3 bases and J gave up 6 bases; unmatched junction bases: 3. CDR1 SNHLY and CDR2 FYNNEI come from the germline V gene.

Only a few counts were recorded for this clone. Written as DNA, the CDR3 is TGTGCCAGCAGCTTATGGCGGGATACCCAGTACTTC. Its protein is CASSLWRDTQYF. The J gene is TRBJ2-5, the V gene TRBV7-8; the D gene is possibly TRBD2 (6 bases). The CDR3 runs to 12 residues. The germline CDR1 and CDR2 sequences are SGHVS and FQNEAQ. V gave up 2 bases and J gave up 8 bases, with 9 bases separating them.

This clone was seen a few times. The chain employs TRBV6-6 and TRBJ1-2, with 7 bases aligning to TRBD1. This CDR3 has 13 residues. Germline CDR1 is MNHNY and CDR2 is SVGAGI (reference sequence). V dropped 2 bases and J dropped 7; count of bases not matched to a gene: 4. CDR3 amino acids: CASSYQGEGGYTF. The CDR3 DNA reads TGTGCCAGCAGTTACCAGGGGGAAGGTGGCTACACCTTC.

This clone appeared a few times. This may be a read error, as it is one base from a much larger clone. V and J are TRBV7-2 and TRBJ2-7; TRBD1 aligns across 7 bases. Losses at the gene ends were 5 bases for V and 7 bases for J; bases not matched to a gene: 14. Germline V gives CDR1 SGHTA, CDR2 FQGNSA. The CDR3 has 15 amino acids. CDR3 DNA: TGTGCCAGCAGCCCCCCGTACAGGGGTCGTTCGGAGCAGTACTTC. Protein sequence: CASSPPYRGRSEQYF.

Ten or more counts support this clone. The chain couples TRBV9 to TRBJ2-7; the D is unclear. The CDR3 contains 14 residues. The V gene's germline CDR1 is SGDLS and CDR2 YYNGEE. V was clipped by 5 bases and J by 3 bases, with 15 bases between them. DNA for the CDR3: TGTGCCAGCAGTGGGTTTAATCCCCTCTACGAGCAGTACGTC. This codes for CASSGFNPLYEQYV.

This clone came up many times. V usage is TRBV28 and J usage is TRBJ2-5; D uncertain. V lost 4 bases, J lost 1 base, and 10 bases lay in between. Looked up from germline, CDR1 is MDHEN and CDR2 is SYDVKM. The CDR3 contains 14 residues. The CDR3 here is CASSSERAQETQYF. As DNA, the CDR3 is TGTGCCAGCAGTTCTGAGCGAGCCCAAGAGACCCAGTACTTC.

This clone came up many times. The V and J genes are TRBV3-1 and TRBJ2-4; D possibly uses TRBD1 or TRBD2 (5 bases each). V was clipped by 1 base and J by 7 bases, with 23 bases between them. The germline V gene encodes CDR1 LGHDT and CDR2 YNNKEL (reference sequence). There are 18 residues in the CDR3. CDR3 sequence: CASSQARSFLGWGNIQYF. The CDR3 nucleotides are TGTGCCAGCAGCCAAGCAAGATCTTTTTTGGGCTGGGGGAACATTCAGTACTTC.

This clone has ten or more counts. V is TRBV11-2 and J is TRBJ1-5; no clear D gene. Trimming took off 6 bases at V and 4 bases at J, with 10 bases between the two ends. The CDR3 covers 13 residues. Germline V CDR1 and CDR2: SGHAT, FQNNGV. CDR3 bases: TGTGCCAGCAGTCATGGAGAAAATCAGCCCCAGCATTTT. Translating gives CASSHGENQPQHF.

This clone was detected only a few times. This may be a read error: a much more frequent sequence differs by one nucleotide. Other nucleotide sequences in the sample specify the same CDR3. This rearrangement joins TRBV20-1 to TRBJ2-1; 9 bases fit TRBD2. Losses at the gene ends were 5 bases for V and 3 bases for J; bases not matched to a gene: 20. The CDR3 sequence is 19 residues long. The germline gives CDR1 DFQATT, CDR2 SNEGSKA (reference sequence). In DNA form, the CDR3 reads TGCAGTGCTGACAAACTAGCGGGTGCCTGGGTGGACGACTACAATGAGCAGTTCTTC. This codes for CSADKLAGAWVDDYNEQFF.

The table lists this clone with many counts. The genes are TRBV3-1 and TRBJ2-7, with D unclear. The V gene's germline CDR1 is LGHDT and CDR2 YNNKEL (reference sequence). V shed 1 base and J shed 6 bases, with 4 bases lying between them. The length of the CDR3 is 11 residues. The DNA of the CDR3 is TGTGCCAGCAGCCAAGTCAGCGAGCAGTACTTC. Amino acid sequence: CASSQVSEQYF.

This clone was seen ten or more times. V gene TRBV7-9 combines with J gene TRBJ1-2, with TRBD1 matching 9 bases. V was pared by 6 bases and J by 3 bases, with 5 bases of the junction left unmatched. Per the germline V gene, CDR1 is SEHNR and CDR2 is FQNEAQ (reference sequence). The CDR3 runs to 14 residues. CDR3 loop: CASRPQGADYGYTF. The CDR3 bases are TGTGCCAGCAGACCACAGGGGGCCGACTATGGCTACACCTTC.

This clone has a count of ten or more. This chain joins TRBV20-1 and TRBJ1-5; 9 bases fit TRBD1. V lost 2 bases, J lost 4 bases, and 15 bases stayed unmatched. CDR3 size: 18 residues. From germline, CDR1 is DFQATT and CDR2 SNEGSKA (reference sequence). The CDR3 DNA sequence: TGCAGTGCTAGAAACAGGCCGGGACAGGGCGGTTCAAATCAGCCCCAGCATTTT. Encoded protein: CSARNRPGQGGSNQPQHF.

CDR3: CASSLRQGTNYNEQFF. The CDR3 nucleotides are TGTGCCAGCAGCCTTAGACAGGGGACAAACTACAATGAGCAGTTCTTC. V is TRBV7-6 and J is TRBJ2-1; TRBD1 matches 8 bases. The CDR3 is 16 residues long. J gave up 3 bases and V 5 bases, and 9 bases lay outside the gene matches. Germline CDR1 reads SGHVS; CDR2 reads FNYEAQ.

This clone was counted ten times or more. The chain recombines TRBV19 with TRBJ2-3; 7 bases match TRBD2. J lost 0 bases, V lost 7 bases, and 7 bases had no gene match. Germline CDR1 reads LNHDA; CDR2 reads SQIVND (reference sequence). The length of the CDR3 is 15 residues. CDR3 DNA: TGTGCCAGTACCAATCGAGCGGGGAGCACAGATACGCAGTATTTT. It yields the protein CASTNRAGSTDTQYF. Complete variable domain (other parts from reference TRBV19 and TRBJ2-3): DGGITQSPKYLFRKEGQNVTLSCEQNLNHDAMYWYRQDPGQGLRLIYYSQIVNDFQKGDIAEGYSVSREKKESFPLTVTSAQKNPTAFYLCASTNRAGSTDTQYFGPGTRLTVL.

About this clone itself: At one end the junction does not follow the germline gene, possibly because of a read error. This chain connects TRBV6-2 or TRBV6-3 to TRBJ2-3; the match to TRBD2 covers 9 bases. The CDR3 covers 14 residues. Per germline, CDR1 MNHEY and CDR2 SVGEGT. CDR3 residues: CASIPGLATDTQYF. The CDR3 DNA follows: TGTGCCAGCATCCCGGGACTAGCAACAGATACACAGTATTTT.

This clone was detected ten times or more. The J gene is TRBJ2-1, the V gene TRBV5-6, with 16 bases fitting TRBD2. The CDR3 is 17 residues long. With V trimmed by 3 bases and J by 5 bases, 5 bases remained unmatched. Germline assignment: CDR1 SGHDT and CDR2 YYEEEE. CDR3 sequence reads: CASSYGTSGRDDNEQFF. DNA for the CDR3: TGTGCCAGCAGCTACGGGACTAGCGGGAGGGACGACAATGAGCAGTTCTTC.

Ten or more counts support this clone. This chain connects TRBV7-2 to TRBJ2-1, with 13 bases matching TRBD2. The CDR3 length is 18 residues. V was pared by 1 base and J by 8 bases, with 11 bases of the junction left unmatched. Looked up from germline, CDR1 is SGHTA and CDR2 is FQGNSA. CDR3 sequence: CASSLVPVGLAGVYEQFF. CDR3 DNA: TGTGCCAGCAGCTTAGTCCCGGTAGGACTAGCGGGAGTCTATGAGCAGTTCTTC.

On this clone: The junction departs from germline at one end; a sequencing error may be responsible. At the DNA level, this CDR3 is encoded by other sequences in the same sample as well. The V gene is TRBV9, the J gene TRBJ2-4; D perhaps matches TRBD1 (5 bases). CDR1 is SGDLS and CDR2 is YYNGEE in the germline V gene. The CDR3 loop spans 13 amino acids. Here the CDR3 DNA reads TGTGCCAGCAGCGTAGAGGGTTTGGACATCCAGTACTTC. Its translation is CASSVEGLDIQYF. Complete variable domain (other parts from reference TRBV9 and TRBJ2-4): DSGVTQTPKHLITATGQRVTLRCSPRSGDLSVYWYQQSLDQGLQFLIQYYNGEERAKGNILERFSAQQFPDLHSELNLSSLELGDSALYFCASSVEGLDIQYFGAGTRLSVL.

This clone was seen ten or more times. The chain couples TRBV9 to TRBJ2-1; 9 nucleotides match TRBD2. The CDR3 totals 12 residues. V was pared by 2 bases and J by 10 bases, with 1 base of the junction left unmatched. Per germline, CDR1 SGDLS and CDR2 YYNGEE. As DNA, the CDR3 is TGTGCCAGCAGCGTCCTAGCGGGGGAGCAGTTCTTC. Amino acid sequence: CASSVLAGEQFF.

This clone was counted many times. This chain links TRBV24-1 with TRBJ2-1; the D gene is possibly TRBD2 (7 bases). Trimming pared 5 bases from V and 7 bases from J, leaving 17 bases between. The CDR3 is 15 amino acids. Germline lookup yields CDR1 KGHDR and CDR2 SFDVKD. The CDR3 spells CATSGGGDKRNEQFF. CDR3 sequence (DNA): TGTGCCACCAGTGGAGGGGGGGACAAAAGGAATGAGCAGTTCTTC.

This clone was recorded many times. The chain combines TRBV20-1 with TRBJ2-3; D gene uncertain. Germline V gene sequence: CDR1 DFQATT, CDR2 SNEGSKA (reference sequence). The V and J ends lost 4 bases and 3 bases respectively, with 17 bases between them. This CDR3 is 15 amino acids long. The CDR3 loop reads CSATHDAHDTDTQYF. CDR3 sequence (DNA): TGCAGTGCTACGCATGACGCGCACGATACAGATACGCAGTATTTT.

This clone was counted ten times or more. This chain connects TRBV7-9 to TRBJ1-5, with D unclear. This CDR3 contains 14 residues. CDR1 is SEHNR, CDR2 FQNEAQ, per germline (reference sequence). V lost 1 base, J lost 6 bases, and 10 bases lay in between. The CDR3 DNA follows: TGTGCCAGCAGCTTAGAAGCGGGAGGTCAGCCCCAGCATTTT. This translates into CASSLEAGGQPQHF.

This clone was recorded at least ten times. Other DNA sequences within the sample encode an identical CDR3. This chain uses TRBV5-6 with TRBJ1-5; the match to TRBD1 covers 10 bases. J was trimmed by 5 bases and V by 0 bases; bases with no gene match: 2. Germline V gene lookup returns CDR1 SGHDT and CDR2 YYEEEE. This CDR3 is built from 15 residues. For the CDR3, the DNA is TGTGCCAGCAGCTTGGAGGGGACAGGGGATCAGCCCCAGCATTTT. Its protein is CASSLEGTGDQPQHF.

The chain employs TRBV11-1 and TRBJ2-1, with a tentative D call TRBD2 (6 bases). The CDR3 consists of 16 residues. Trimming left V 0 bases short and J 8 bases short, with 17 bases between. Germline V gives CDR1 SGHAT, CDR2 FQDESV (reference sequence). Here the CDR3 reads CASSLARGRSWDEQFF. For the CDR3, the DNA is TGTGCCAGCAGCTTAGCGCGGGGACGTTCTTGGGATGAGCAGTTCTTC.

This clone is categorized as medium-sized. The rearrangement joins TRBV6-1 to TRBJ2-2; D gene unclear. V was shortened by 0 bases and J by 5 bases, with 4 bases between the two germline ends. CDR1 MNHNS and CDR2 SASEGT come from the germline V gene. This CDR3 is built from 13 residues. The CDR3 DNA is TGTGCCAGCAGTGAAGCGGAAACCGGGGAGCTGTTTTTT. It translates to CASSEAETGELFF.

This clone was seen many times. The V and J genes are TRBV14 and TRBJ1-1, with 8 positions matching TRBD1. This CDR3 region has 15 residues. V was pared by 0 bases and J by 4 bases, with 4 bases of the junction left unmatched. From germline, CDR1 is SGHDN and CDR2 FVKESK. CDR3 loop: CASSQDTGGSTEAFF. The CDR3 DNA is TGTGCCAGCAGCCAAGATACAGGGGGGAGCACTGAAGCTTTCTTT.

This clone was seen ten or more times. CDR3 in DNA: TGTGCCAGCAGCTTGGACATATCCTCCTACGAGCAGTACTTC. Protein product: CASSLDISSYEQYF. The chain joins TRBV7-9 to TRBJ2-7, with D possibly TRBD1 on 5 matching bases. CDR1 is SEHNR, CDR2 FQNEAQ, per germline (reference sequence). The CDR3 contains 14 residues. Trimming stripped 3 bases from V and 0 bases from J, with 9 bases between.

The sample holds a few counts of this clone. The chain is built from TRBV11-2 and TRBJ2-5; 15 bases align to TRBD2. There are 16 residues in the CDR3. The V and J ends lost 6 bases and 4 bases, in that order; junction bases with no gene match: 6. The germline V gene has CDR1 SGHAT and CDR2 FQNNGV. The CDR3 is CASRSGTSGGRETQYF. CDR3 DNA sequence: TGTGCCAGCAGATCCGGGACTAGCGGGGGGAGAGAGACCCAGTACTTC. The full variable domain, with the rest looked up from reference TRBV11-2 and TRBJ2-5, is EAGVAQSPRYKIIEKRQSVAFWCNPISGHATLYWYQQILGQGPKLLIQFQNNGVVDDSQLPKDRFSAERLKGVDSTLKIQPAKLEDSAVYLCASRSGTSGGRETQYFGPGTRLLVL.

This clone was detected ten times or more. The J gene is TRBJ1-4, the V gene TRBV6-1, with 9 bases fitting TRBD1. After removal of 4 bases from V and 7 bases from J, the junction contained 4 bases not matched to a gene. CDR1 and CDR2 from the germline V gene are MNHNS and SASEGT. The CDR3 extends over 14 amino acids. The CDR3 spells CASSGTGGSEKLFF. CDR3 nucleotides: TGTGCCAGCAGTGGTACAGGGGGCAGTGAAAAACTGTTTTTT.

This clone was seen only a few times. With a much larger clone just one base away, this may be a read error. The CDR3 DNA reads TGTGCCAGCAGCCTAGCGGGAGTAGTAAATGGGCAGTTCTTC. Translated, it gives CASSLAGVVNGQFF. This chain links TRBV7-8 with TRBJ2-1; 10 bases map to TRBD2. CDR1 is SGHVS and CDR2 is FQNEAQ in the germline V gene. This CDR3 is built from 14 residues.